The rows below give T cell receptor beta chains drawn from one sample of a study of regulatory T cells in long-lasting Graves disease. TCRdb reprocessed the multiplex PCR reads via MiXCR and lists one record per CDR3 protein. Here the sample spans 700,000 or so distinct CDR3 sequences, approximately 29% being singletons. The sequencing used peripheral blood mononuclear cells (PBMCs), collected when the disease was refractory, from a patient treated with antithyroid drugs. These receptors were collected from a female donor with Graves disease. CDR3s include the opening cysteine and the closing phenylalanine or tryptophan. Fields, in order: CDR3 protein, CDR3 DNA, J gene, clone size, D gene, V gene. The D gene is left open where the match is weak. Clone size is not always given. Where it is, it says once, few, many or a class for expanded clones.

cdr3_aa: CASSHGQEDSNQPQHF
cdr3_nt: TGTGCCAGCAGCCATGGACAGGAGGATAGCAATCAGCCCCAGCATTTT
j_call: TRBJ1-5
clone_size: -
d_call: TRBD1
v_call: TRBV7-9

cdr3_aa: CSAHGVNTEAFF
cdr3_nt: TGCAGTGCACATGGGGTTAACACTGAAGCTTTCTTT
j_call: TRBJ1-1
clone_size: many
d_call: -
v_call: TRBV20-1

cdr3_aa: CASSRGDDEQYF
cdr3_nt: TGTGCCAGCAGCAGGGGGGATGACGAGCAGTACTTC
j_call: TRBJ2-7
clone_size: once
d_call: -
v_call: TRBV6-1

cdr3_aa: CASSLGTGDQPQHF
cdr3_nt: TGTGCCAGCAGCTTAGGGACAGGGGATCAGCCCCAGCATTTT
j_call: TRBJ1-5
clone_size: few
d_call: TRBD1
v_call: TRBV7-9

cdr3_aa: CASSQKGRETEAFF
cdr3_nt: TGTGCCAGCAGCCAAAAGGGAAGAGAAACTGAAGCTTTCTTT
j_call: TRBJ1-1
clone_size: -
d_call: -
v_call: TRBV3-1

cdr3_aa: CASSYSRLGSETQYF
cdr3_nt: TGTGCCAGCAGTTATTCTCGACTAGGCTCTGAGACCCAGTACTTC
j_call: TRBJ2-5
clone_size: -
d_call: -
v_call: TRBV6-2/TRBV6-3

cdr3_aa: CASSRGGNTIYF
cdr3_nt: TGTGCCAGCAGTCGGGGGGGAAACACCATATATTTT
j_call: TRBJ1-3
clone_size: many
d_call: -
v_call: TRBV2

cdr3_aa: CSADDHDGTEAFF
cdr3_nt: TGCAGCGCCGACGACCATGATGGCACTGAAGCTTTCTTT
j_call: TRBJ1-1
clone_size: once
d_call: -
v_call: TRBV29-1

cdr3_aa: CASSGQIANYNSPLHF
cdr3_nt: TGTGCCAGCAGCGGACAGATCGCCAACTATAATTCACCCCTCCACTTT
j_call: TRBJ1-6
clone_size: few
d_call: -
v_call: TRBV12-3/TRBV12-4

cdr3_aa: CAWGGRRTEAFF
cdr3_nt: TGTGCCTGGGGAGGGCGGCGGACTGAAGCTTTCTTT
j_call: TRBJ1-1
clone_size: -
d_call: -
v_call: TRBV30

cdr3_aa: CASSYGATDYNSPLHF
cdr3_nt: TGTGCCAGCAGTTACGGAGCGACAGACTATAATTCACCCCTCCACTTT
j_call: TRBJ1-6
clone_size: -
d_call: -
v_call: TRBV6-5

cdr3_aa: CASSQGVRAYEQYF
cdr3_nt: TGTGCCAGCAGCCAGGGTGTGAGGGCCTACGAGCAGTACTTC
j_call: TRBJ2-7
clone_size: few
d_call: -
v_call: TRBV3-1

cdr3_aa: CASSLGGGGQSQHF
cdr3_nt: TGTGCCAGCAGTTTAGGGGGGGGCGGTCAGTCCCAGCATTTT
j_call: TRBJ1-5
clone_size: -
d_call: -
v_call: TRBV12-3/TRBV12-4

cdr3_aa: CASSTINQPQHF
cdr3_nt: TGTGCCAGCAGTACAATCAATCAGCCCCAGCATTTT
j_call: TRBJ1-5
clone_size: -
d_call: -
v_call: TRBV6-1

cdr3_aa: CASKPRTGGGEKLFF
cdr3_nt: TGTGCCAGTAAACCTAGGACAGGAGGTGGTGAAAAACTGTTTTTT
j_call: TRBJ1-4
clone_size: -
d_call: TRBD1
v_call: TRBV12-3/TRBV12-4

cdr3_aa: CASSRSLSGNTIYF
cdr3_nt: TGTGCCAGCAGTCGGTCCCTCTCTGGAAACACCATATATTTT
j_call: TRBJ1-3
clone_size: -
d_call: -
v_call: TRBV14

cdr3_aa: CASSYVAFRDSRTPGTSNEQYF
cdr3_nt: TGTGCCAGCAGTTACGTGGCGTTCCGGGACAGTAGAACCCCCGGGACTAGCAACGAGCAGTACTTC
j_call: TRBJ2-7
clone_size: many
d_call: TRBD2
v_call: TRBV6-5

cdr3_aa: CASSSPVGTGELFF
cdr3_nt: TGTGCCAGCAGCTCACCCGTAGGGACCGGGGAGCTGTTTTTT
j_call: TRBJ2-2
clone_size: -
d_call: -
v_call: TRBV11-2

cdr3_aa: CASSTPGQGNGYTF
cdr3_nt: TGTGCCAGCAGTACACCAGGACAGGGTAATGGCTACACCTTC
j_call: TRBJ1-2
clone_size: many
d_call: TRBD1
v_call: TRBV27

cdr3_aa: CASSSQGGLYEQYF
cdr3_nt: TGTGCCAGCAGCTCACAGGGGGGACTCTACGAGCAGTACTTC
j_call: TRBJ2-7
clone_size: -
d_call: TRBD1
v_call: TRBV13

cdr3_aa: CASSLDWAPGYEQYF
cdr3_nt: TGTGCCAGCAGCTTAGATTGGGCTCCCGGCTACGAGCAGTACTTC
j_call: TRBJ2-7
clone_size: -
d_call: -
v_call: TRBV11-2

cdr3_aa: CASSLGQTAQETQYF
cdr3_nt: TGTGCCAGCAGCTTGGGCCAGACAGCTCAAGAGACCCAGTACTTC
j_call: TRBJ2-5
clone_size: few
d_call: -
v_call: TRBV5-6

cdr3_aa: CASSRAGPEQYF
cdr3_nt: TGTGCCAGCAGTAGAGCGGGGCCCGAGCAGTACTTC
j_call: TRBJ2-7
clone_size: -
d_call: TRBD2
v_call: TRBV28

cdr3_aa: CASSLGQTHTYGYTF
cdr3_nt: TGTGCCAGCAGCCTGGGACAGACCCATACATATGGCTACACCTTC
j_call: TRBJ1-2
clone_size: many
d_call: TRBD1
v_call: TRBV28

cdr3_aa: CASSWRGQGDSGNTIYF
cdr3_nt: TGCGCCAGCAGCTGGAGGGGACAGGGGGACTCTGGAAACACCATATATTTT
j_call: TRBJ1-3
clone_size: -
d_call: TRBD1
v_call: TRBV5-1

cdr3_aa: CASSILNYEQYF
cdr3_nt: TGTGCCAGCAGTATCCTTAACTACGAGCAGTACTTC
j_call: TRBJ2-7
clone_size: many
d_call: -
v_call: TRBV2

cdr3_aa: CASSEDIYGYTF
cdr3_nt: TGTGCCAGCAGTGAAGACATCTATGGCTACACCTTC
j_call: TRBJ1-2
clone_size: few
d_call: -
v_call: TRBV2

cdr3_aa: CASSLRAERTGGLFF
cdr3_nt: TGTGCCAGCAGTTTAAGGGCAGAACGCACCGGGGGGCTGTTTTTT
j_call: TRBJ2-2
clone_size: -
d_call: -
v_call: TRBV12-3/TRBV12-4

cdr3_aa: CASSSNRDKSYEQYF
cdr3_nt: TGTGCCAGCAGCTCCAACCGGGACAAATCCTACGAGCAGTACTTC
j_call: TRBJ2-7
clone_size: -
d_call: -
v_call: TRBV7-9

cdr3_aa: CSARDGLMNTEAFF
cdr3_nt: TGCAGCGCTAGGGACGGCCTCATGAACACTGAAGCTTTCTTT
j_call: TRBJ1-1
clone_size: few
d_call: -
v_call: TRBV29-1

cdr3_aa: CASSSSRGREGLRELFF
cdr3_nt: TGTGCCAGCAGCTCCTCACGGGGCAGGGAGGGGCTCCGGGAGCTGTTTTTT
j_call: TRBJ2-2
clone_size: few
d_call: TRBD2
v_call: TRBV11-2

cdr3_aa: CASTKDRGANTEAFF
cdr3_nt: TGTGCCAGTACTAAAGACAGGGGCGCGAACACTGAAGCTTTCTTT
j_call: TRBJ1-1
clone_size: -
d_call: TRBD1
v_call: TRBV19

cdr3_aa: CASGTENQPQHF
cdr3_nt: TGTGCCAGTGGGACAGAAAATCAGCCCCAGCATTTT
j_call: TRBJ1-5
clone_size: -
d_call: TRBD1
v_call: TRBV19

cdr3_aa: CASISSLAGLSYEQYF
cdr3_nt: TGTGCCAGCATTAGTTCCCTAGCGGGACTCTCCTACGAGCAGTACTTC
j_call: TRBJ2-7
clone_size: -
d_call: TRBD2
v_call: TRBV7-9

cdr3_aa: CASSSSGQGQQPQHF
cdr3_nt: TGTGCCAGCAGTTCTTCCGGACAGGGTCAGCAGCCCCAGCATTTT
j_call: TRBJ1-5
clone_size: -
d_call: TRBD1
v_call: TRBV27

cdr3_aa: CASSLITGMSETQYF
cdr3_nt: TGTGCCAGCAGTTTAATAACAGGGATGAGCGAGACCCAGTACTTC
j_call: TRBJ2-5
clone_size: many
d_call: -
v_call: TRBV28

cdr3_aa: CASSFEGRNYGYTF
cdr3_nt: TGTGCCAGCAGTTTCGAGGGAAGAAACTATGGCTACACCTTC
j_call: TRBJ1-2
clone_size: many
d_call: -
v_call: TRBV27

cdr3_aa: CSARESGRSLPVSNQPQHF
cdr3_nt: TGCAGTGCTAGAGAATCCGGCAGGAGCCTCCCGGTGAGCAATCAGCCCCAGCATTTT
j_call: TRBJ1-5
clone_size: -
d_call: -
v_call: TRBV20-1

cdr3_aa: CASSAPSPGGGNYGYTF
cdr3_nt: TGTGCCAGCAGCGCCCCTTCACCAGGGGGAGGTAACTATGGCTACACCTTC
j_call: TRBJ1-2
clone_size: few
d_call: TRBD1
v_call: TRBV7-9

cdr3_aa: CASSIRQGLSSGANVLTF
cdr3_nt: TGTGCCAGTAGTATCCGGCAGGGCCTCAGCTCTGGGGCCAACGTCCTGACTTTC
j_call: TRBJ2-6
clone_size: -
d_call: -
v_call: TRBV19